This T cell receptor (beta chain) came from a study of T-cell memory formation after mild COVID-19. Findings and limits, study-wide: Clones shrinking from day 15 to 85 showed even CD4/CD8 mixes; later expanders tilted CD4+. Researchers could not confirm that second-wave clones peaking on day 37 targeted SARS-CoV-2.

The V and J ends lost 5 bases and 4 bases, in that order; junction bases with no gene match: 14. There are 18 residues in the CDR3. The germline V gene encodes CDR1 DFQATT and CDR2 SNEGSKA (reference sequence). With respect to this clonotype: Its specificity is unknown.

TCRdb fed the 5' RACE reads into MiXCR, producing one record per CDR3 protein. The data show over 350,000 distinct CDR3 sequences, roughly a quarter seen once. The chain is built from TRBV20-1 and TRBJ1-6; 10 bases agree with TRBD1. Sequencing input: PBMCs or a T cell subset sorted from them (not recorded which). This clonotype was obtained from an adult woman who had mild COVID-19 (a few samples of this study predate the infection). Cell type and time point are not known. CDR3: CSAQLAGTGDLYNSPLHF. The CDR3 DNA reads TGCAGTGCTCAACTGGCGGGGACAGGGGACTTATATAATTCACCCCTCCACTTT.